The subject of this entry is one T cell receptor beta chain. The specificity of this receptor is unknown. No much larger clonotype is one base removed from it; base qualities were not supplied. The CDR3 measures 16 amino acids from cysteine to phenylalanine. Just the 48-base CDR3 DNA is kept, in frame starting at base 1. From a lookup of the germline V gene, CDR1 and CDR2 are MNHEY and SVGAGI. V lost 0 bases and J lost 3 bases; the stretch between them is 11 bases long. Using the deep immunoSEQ assay, multiplex PCR amplified TCR CDR3 regions from genomic DNA. Extracted genomic DNA from each cell subset was spread evenly across all wells of several immunoSEQ 96-well plates, with each plate serving as a replicate. Each replicate PCR for sorted subsets received about 210 ng genomic DNA, equal to some 32,000 T cell genomes. The purified libraries were quantified using a Qubit 3.0 fluorometer, sized with a Bioanalyzer 2100, and then quantified again using the KAPA Library Quantification kit. Every immunoSEQ 96-well plate was sequenced on a dedicated single-read 150-cycle Illumina NextSeq 550 flow cell. In the authors' own workflow: Because the immunoSEQ output included only junctional sequences and no quality scores, the filtering could not be the same as the filtering used for full-length reads. Sequences were annotated with PyIR, a Python wrapper for IgBLAST v1.9, using IMGT germline references to assign V/J genes and CDR3. Reads with weak V/J assignments (E-value above 1e-6), missing CDR3, stop codons, out-of-frame junctions, or ambiguous translated residues were removed. V3J clonotypes were defined by identical inferred V gene, J gene, and CDR3 amino acid sequence. Percentage overlap between repertoires was calculated by dividing the number of shared unique clonotypes by the size of the smaller repertoire. Richness of each repertoire was evaluated using RTK rarefaction, the Chao1 estimator, and Recon v2.1 estimates of unobserved clonotypes. OLGA was used to compute generation probabilities for all TCRbeta clonotypes that the gDNA method yielded from a handful of donors. TCRdb stores this immuneACCESS table with in-frame sequences only. Part of the clones is absent; in the studies checked, under half of the shortfall reflects unresolved V genes, and no reason is known for the rest. For V, J and clone size, that table is used; D and trimming come from the DNA. For this sample there are 2 million to 2.5 million clones; roughly 95% appear just once. Of the sample, around 0.13% falls within the top ten clones.

This sample was included in a study of shared clonotypes between healthy human individuals (dated by TCRdb to 2018 to 2020). For the wider study: A few men and two women, aged 18 to 49 years, made up the cohort. For each donor, CD4 naive and CD4 memory were each run on three plates, CD8 naive on two plates, and CD8 memory on one plate. Blood TCR repertoires of five healthy adults were deeply sequenced to estimate repertoire size and the extent of clonotype sharing between individuals. To increase sequencing depth and limit assay-specific biases, TCR repertoire library preparation and sequencing were carried out by different laboratories using diverse techniques. Per donor, leukapheresis produced somewhere between about 0.8 and 9 billion PBMCs.

The study at large found these results: Sampling was restricted to blood, and TCR repertoires in tissue are likely to differ from TCR repertoires in blood. Naive subsets generally had larger estimated clonotype richness than memory subsets. Rarefaction of sorted-subset datasets indicated incomplete sequencing despite the large sequencing depth. Across four donors, about 5% of naive CD4, roughly 3.8% of naive CD8, around 2.5% of memory CD4, and around 0.4% of memory CD8 clonotypes were shared. The genetic and exposure-history diversity represented was limited by the small number of donors. Pairwise subsampling indicated that sequencing depth was expected to affect the degree of clonotype sharing among donors. Compared with non-shared clonotypes, clonotypes shared by all four sorted-subset donors had higher generation probabilities.

The donors were healthy, HIV-negative adults with no recently reported acute infections or vaccinations. All donors were Caucasian adults living in Nashville, Tennessee, USA. CD4+ T cells were enriched through magnetic negative selection, after which naive cells were positively selected on CD45RA and the remaining negative fraction served as the memory subset. Blood was obtained by leukapheresis, after which PBMCs were separated by Ficoll-Histopaque density gradient centrifugation and cryopreserved in liquid nitrogen vapor phase. Analytical flow cytometry was used to check the purity and quantity of each magnetically sorted T cell population. Genomic DNA was isolated from each sorted fraction and quantified by UV absorbance on a Nanodrop 2000c.

This TCR was sampled from a man aged 18 to 30 in good health. The sample comprised naive CD4+ T cells sorted from blood. This specimen's cell subset or site label, interpreted: CD45RA+ positively selected. This receptor chain uses TRBV6-5 and TRBJ2-2; TRBD2 might be the D gene, on 6 matching bases. The bases read TGTGCCAGCAGTTACTCTGCGGGATTCTACACCGGGGAGCTGTTTTTT. It is translated as CASSYSAGFYTGELFF.